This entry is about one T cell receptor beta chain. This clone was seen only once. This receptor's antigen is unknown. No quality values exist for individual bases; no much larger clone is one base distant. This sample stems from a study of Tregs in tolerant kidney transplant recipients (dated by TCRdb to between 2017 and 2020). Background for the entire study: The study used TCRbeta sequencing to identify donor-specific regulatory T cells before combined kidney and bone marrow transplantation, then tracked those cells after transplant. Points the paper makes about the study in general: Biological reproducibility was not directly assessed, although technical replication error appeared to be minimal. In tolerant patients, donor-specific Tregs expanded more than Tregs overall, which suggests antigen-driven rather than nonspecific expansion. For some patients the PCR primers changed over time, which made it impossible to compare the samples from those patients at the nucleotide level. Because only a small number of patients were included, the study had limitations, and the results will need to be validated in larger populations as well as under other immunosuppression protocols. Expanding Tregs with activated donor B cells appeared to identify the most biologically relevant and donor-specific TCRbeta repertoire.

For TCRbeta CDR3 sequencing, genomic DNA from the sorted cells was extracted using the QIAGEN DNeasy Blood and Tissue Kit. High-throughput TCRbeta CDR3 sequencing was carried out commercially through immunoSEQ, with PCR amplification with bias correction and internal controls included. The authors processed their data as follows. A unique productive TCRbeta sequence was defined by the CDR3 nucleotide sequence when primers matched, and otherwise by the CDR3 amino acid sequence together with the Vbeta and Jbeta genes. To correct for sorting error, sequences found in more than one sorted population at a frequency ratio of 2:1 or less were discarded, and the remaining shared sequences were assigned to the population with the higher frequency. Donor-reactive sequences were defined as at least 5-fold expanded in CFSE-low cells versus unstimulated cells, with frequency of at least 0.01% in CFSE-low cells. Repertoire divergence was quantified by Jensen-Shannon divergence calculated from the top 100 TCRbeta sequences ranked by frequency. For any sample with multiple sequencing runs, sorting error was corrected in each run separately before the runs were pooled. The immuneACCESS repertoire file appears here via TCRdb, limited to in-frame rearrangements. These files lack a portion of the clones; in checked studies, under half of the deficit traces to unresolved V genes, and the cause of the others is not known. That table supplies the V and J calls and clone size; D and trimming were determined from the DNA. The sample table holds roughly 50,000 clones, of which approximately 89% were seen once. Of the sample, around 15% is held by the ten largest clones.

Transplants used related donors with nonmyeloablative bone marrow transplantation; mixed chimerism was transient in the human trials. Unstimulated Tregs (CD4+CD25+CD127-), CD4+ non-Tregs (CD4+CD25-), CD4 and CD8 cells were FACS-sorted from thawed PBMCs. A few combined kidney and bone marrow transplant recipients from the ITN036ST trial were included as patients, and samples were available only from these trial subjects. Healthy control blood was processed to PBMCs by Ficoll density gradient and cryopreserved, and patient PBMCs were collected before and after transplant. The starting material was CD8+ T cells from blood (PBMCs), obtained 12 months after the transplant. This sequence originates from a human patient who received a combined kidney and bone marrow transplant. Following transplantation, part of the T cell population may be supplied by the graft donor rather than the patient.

CDR3 region: CASSPTRGYEQYF. The sequence in DNA is TGCGCCAGCAGCCCAACAAGGGGCTACGAGCAGTACTTC. Recombination linked TRBV4-3 to TRBJ2-7, with TRBD1 perhaps the D gene, on 5 matching bases. The CDR3, from cysteine to phenylalanine, totals 13 residues. Only the CDR3 DNA stays, 39 bases, in frame from base 1. V lost 4 bases and J lost 3 bases; the stretch between them is 10 bases long. Sequences LGHNA (CDR1) and YSLEER (CDR2) are obtained from the germline V gene.